This T cell receptor beta chain was sequenced for a study of cytomegalovirus exposure and HLA in healthy donors (dated by TCRdb to 2015 to 2018). Regarding the complete study: An earlier analysis of some 600 of the donors reported approximately 300 Gb of sequence data and roughly 120 million unique TCR beta sequences obtained from around 190 million T cells. In an earlier analysis of about 590 of the donors, high-throughput TCR beta sequencing was used to judge whether each TCR beta V gene segment behaved as functional or pseudogenic. Among around 400 genotyped donors of the cohort, an average of around 250,000 unique TCR beta nucleotide sequences was sequenced per donor, of which 15% to 20% were non-productive. High-throughput TCR immunosequencing, statistical association of individual TCRs with disease status, and machine learning were combined to predict cytomegalovirus infection status. Roughly 300 gigabases of sequencing data and tens of millions of unique TCR sequences were included in an early release covering 550 to 800 HLA-typed donors. All discovery cohort repertoires had been generated on a single sequencing platform. The number of donors typed differed by locus, with roughly 620-630 for A, B, C, DRB1 and DQB1, more than 500 for DQA1, 600 to 610 for DPA1, and some 440 for DPB1. Alongside the repertoire data, information on donor age, sex, ethnicity and CMV serostatus was compiled. The study profiled the T cell repertoires of more than 500 subjects by immunosequencing and related them to cytomegalovirus serostatus. HLA typing covered class I and class II loci at four-digit resolution. A later analysis re-analyzed previously published TCR beta repertoires from 500 to 700 donors and added high-resolution HLA genotyping to study TCR occurrence patterns. A separate validation cohort of 100 to 150 different subjects was used in addition to the approximately 670-subject first cohort. Rather than using new phenotypic data, the later analysis identified candidate immune exposures from TCR beta sequences and from how often those sequences occurred across donors. The genetic ancestry cluster associated with self-reported Caucasian donors included approximately 85% of the 350 to 500 genotyped donors. Because of strong linkage in the cohort, 4 to 6 DR-DQ haplotypes were treated as single units for association and clustering. The study was designed to test whether signatures of past pathogen exposure could be identified by cataloging public T cell receptors. Genome-wide SNP genotypes for about 65% of the roughly 670 donors were used in a later genetic analysis, which treated that subset as a discovery cohort. The study at large found these results: A later analysis reported that several top co-occurrence clusters appeared linked to parvovirus B19, influenza, CMV and Epstein-Barr virus. In an earlier analysis of roughly 560 of the donors, most TCR beta V segments were observed in productive rearrangements about 90% or about 30% of the time, broadly matching IMGT annotations. Because counts were too low, about 15 rarely observed V segments, including chromosome 9 orphons, were left out of the earlier analysis of over 550 of the donors. The sequencing pipeline was judged likely to have produced a cluster of highly shared sequence variants as a technical artifact. In a later genetic analysis, a missense DCLRE1C variant was associated with V-gene and J-gene trimming of TCR beta chains, and the association was replicated in an independent cohort. This cohort had only TCR beta chains sequenced, and the lack of alpha or paired-chain data limited which features could be detected. When HLA alleles, especially DR and DQ, strongly co-occurred, TCR associations were difficult to assign to individual alleles. A few of the identified cytomegalovirus-associated TCR beta chains were confirmed in vitro to be specific for cytomegalovirus antigens. Presence/absence analyses assumed roughly uniform sequencing depth across donors, an assumption that may not hold. According to a later genetic analysis, donors in an Asian-associated ancestry cluster had fewer N-insertions in productive TCRs than the approximately 610-donor mean. In a later analysis, TCR association rates were found to vary across HLA loci, with the most associated TCRs seen for DRB1 alleles and the fewest for HLA-C alleles. HLA typing was unavailable for some donors at each locus, so association tests used only the typed subset. While some public TCRs were present in many individuals, most TCR sequences turned up only very rarely across donors. Cytomegalovirus status was reported to be diagnosed by the classifier with high specificity and sensitivity in both the original and validation cohorts. A total of 164 TCR beta chains were listed by the study as associated with cytomegalovirus. CMV serostatus was the only immune exposure information available for the cohort. A later analysis associated 16,951 TCR beta sequences with specific HLA alleles at a false discovery rate of 0.05. Linkage disequilibrium might explain the correlated functional status among segregating V segments, but an unknown experimental factor could not be excluded. The authors suggested that the approach could potentially be extended to other disease states and immunological phenotypes. Some IMGT-functional V segments, including TRBV6-2 and TRBV6-3, could not be distinguished by the 87-base-pair reads and were therefore excluded. A further reported finding was that TCR beta sequences accurately predicted the HLA-A and HLA-B alleles for most subjects in the first cohort. In a later analysis, HLA-associated TCR beta chains were found to be more clonally expanded and to have lower generation probabilities than equally common non-associated chains. Most CMV-associated TCR beta chains appeared to be HLA-restricted in a later analysis, and the HLA associations seemed to be driven largely by CMV exposure.

CDR1 and CDR2 were assigned from the germline V gene (reference sequence) as LNHNV and YYDKDF. The V end loses 1 base and the J end loses 4 bases, and a stretch of 13 bases separates them. The CDR3 starts with the cysteine, ends with the phenylalanine, and has 15 residues. Of all the DNA, just the CDR3 is kept, 45 bases in frame from base 1. On this clone itself: Its antigen is not yet known. No much larger clonotype is one base removed from it; base qualities were not supplied.

The cohort comprised fewer than 700 healthy bone marrow donors. All cohort members were sampled while nominally healthy, although unrecorded immune exposures were likely present. The donor tested CMV seronegative, placing the donor among the 350 to 400 seronegative members of the cohort. Each donor provided a peripheral blood sample, and peripheral blood mononuclear cells were used for TCR beta sequencing. Genomic DNA was extracted from the blood cell samples with the Qiagen DNeasy Blood Extraction Kit. Library method: the immunoSEQ multiplex PCR assay. The multiplex PCR relied on a mix of 60 forward primers for TCR Vbeta segments and 13 reverse primers for TCR Jbeta segments. A multiplex PCR assay on genomic DNA amplified the CDR3 region of rearranged TCR beta genes. The Illumina HiSeq System was used to sequence the amplified TCR beta libraries as 87-base-pair reads. For the original study's pipeline: Across the 670 or so repertoires, a later analysis counted approximately 83 million unique TCR beta chains, around 10 million of which were shared by at least two donors. To remove PCR and sequencing errors, raw reads were error-corrected and collapsed into unique sequences using a nearest-neighbor algorithm that merged closely related sequences. V, D and J gene segments were assigned by aligning CDR3 sequences to IMGT reference sequences. For a sequence to be retained, a match of at least six nucleotides to both a V gene segment and a J gene segment was required. Rearrangements were called productive when the CDR3 lacked stop codons and stayed in frame with V and J; all others were non-productive. CDR3 was defined by IMGT convention, running from the second conserved V-encoded cysteine to the conserved J-encoded phenylalanine. The earlier analysis of roughly 590 of the donors excluded sequences that lacked an unambiguous match to a single V gene segment. In an earlier analysis of around 600 of the donors, V segments were called functional above 56.7% productive rearrangements and were called segregating when the between-donor standard deviation exceeded 5%. A statistical classification framework was developed to diagnose cytomegalovirus status using the catalog of TCR beta chain sequences. In a later analysis, TCR nucleotide sequences were compared against IMGT/GENE-DB human TR gene sequences so that V and J genes could be assigned. In a later analysis, CDR3 sequences and most-parsimonious VDJ recombination scenarios were assigned using the TCRdist pipeline. A later analysis defined each TCR beta chain by its CDR3 amino acid sequence plus V-gene family, and excluded reads lacking a unique V-gene family. A later analysis removed several hundred highly shared, low-generation-probability nucleotide sequences to deal with suspected cross-contamination and a sequencing artifact. In a later analysis, a clonal expansion index for each public chain was calculated from normalized within-repertoire ranks of inferred template counts. Generation probabilities in a later analysis came from a VDJ recombination model fitted to out-of-frame rearrangements, and those results were checked against IGoR. In a later analysis, hypergeometric tests were used to score TCR-TCR, TCR-HLA and TCR-CMV co-occurrence, with a repertoire-size bias correction applied to TCR pairs. False discovery rates were estimated in a later analysis by permuting HLA or CMV assignments 20 times. In a later analysis, co-occurring TCRs were grouped using DBSCAN, and TCRdist sequence similarity was added for clustering within HLA-allele-positive subsets. Repertoires with fewer than 30,000 or more than 120,000 public chains were left out of co-occurrence clustering, as were roughly five repertoires with anomalous nucleotide sharing. As stored in TCRdb, this immuneACCESS dataset retains in-frame rearrangements with V and J assigned. A fraction of the clones does not appear; measured against another copy, unresolved V genes explain less than half of the discrepancy, and the remainder lacks a known reason. V, J and clone size are taken as reported in that table, and D and trimming were inferred from the DNA itself. The sample table contains roughly 130,000 clones; only one count was recorded for roughly 80% of them. Clones ranked in the top ten supply 1% to 1.5% of the sample.

Input material: PBMCs. The receptor's source is a girl aged 2 to 9 in good health and CMV-seronegative. The V and J segments used are TRBV15 and TRBJ2-5, with a weak D call of TRBD1 (6 bases match). The DNA sequence reads TGTGCCACCAGCAGAGGAGGGGGTGAGGTAGAGACCCAGTACTTC. It translates to CATSRGGGEVETQYF. Reference TRBV15 and TRBJ2-5 genes cover what lies past the CDR3, so the full variable domain is DAMVIQNPRYQVTQFGKPVTLSCSQTLNHNVMYWYQQKSSQAPKLLFHYYDKDFNNEADTPDNFQSRRPNTSFCFLDIRSPGLGDTAMYLCATSRGGGEVETQYFGPGTRLLVL.